This T cell receptor beta chain was captured in a study of blood T cell repertoires in COVID-19. Study at large: Acute and convalescent COVID-19 samples came from the United States, Italy and Spain. Sources were T cells, B-cell-depleted T cells, or PBMCs; the material itself was cDNA or gDNA.

This clone was counted many times. This table comes from immunoSEQ multiplex PCR, and its TCRdb copy is limited to in-frame clones, with some not included. The table records about 35,000 clones, around 87% of them present only once. CDR3 size: 16 residues. Germline V lookup: CDR1 SGHTA, CDR2 FQGNSA. V was pared by 5 bases and J by 5 bases, with 21 bases between. The chain recombines TRBV7-2 with TRBJ2-5; no clear D. Sequencing input: peripheral blood. This receptor was obtained from a human donor in a cohort sampled during active COVID-19. CDR3 DNA sequence: TGTGCCAGCAGCCCGGTGGCTAGTTCTTCTGGGGAGACCCAGTACTTC. This gives the protein CASSPVASSSGETQYF.